The rows below give T cell receptor beta chains drawn from one sample of a study of CD8+CD57+ T cells in acquired aplastic anemia. TCRdb used MiXCR to reprocess the reads, holding one entry per CDR3 protein. The table shows more than 40,000 distinct CDR3 sequences, with about two thirds occurring only once. The sequencing sample was made of sorted CD4+, CD8+, or CD8+CD57+ T cells (not recorded which) from PBMCs. All receptors come from a human donor in good health, serving as a control. Each CDR3 is given with its conserved first and last residue. The D gene is left open where the match is weak. The size of a clone is reported for some rows only, either as once, few or many, or as a class for expanded clones.

J gene | clone size | D gene | V gene | CDR3 protein | CDR3 DNA
TRBJ2-7 | once | - | TRBV19 | CASSAGTITEQYF | TGTGCCAGTAGTGCAGGGACCATAACCGAGCAGTACTTC
TRBJ2-1 | - | TRBD1 | TRBV20-1 | CSARPAGTGGNEQFF | TGCAGTGCTAGACCCGCCGGGACAGGGGGCAATGAGCAGTTCTTC
TRBJ2-1 | - | - | TRBV2 | CASRLGDNEQFF | TGTGCCAGCAGGCTTGGGGACAATGAGCAGTTCTTC
TRBJ1-2 | few | TRBD1 | TRBV10-3 | CAIKGQGDGYTF | TGTGCCATCAAGGGACAGGGAGATGGCTACACCTTC
TRBJ2-7 | many | TRBD2 | TRBV6-5 | CASSWGTSGYEQYF | TGTGCCAGCAGTTGGGGGACTAGCGGTTACGAGCAGTACTTC
TRBJ2-1 | - | TRBD1 | TRBV19 | CASSWTGQINEQFF | TGTGCCAGTAGTTGGACAGGGCAGATCAATGAGCAGTTCTTC
TRBJ2-5 | - | TRBD2 | TRBV20-1 | CSARSPLAGKETQYF | TGCAGTGCTAGGTCGCCACTAGCGGGGAAAGAGACCCAGTACTTC
TRBJ2-5 | many | TRBD2 | TRBV4-1 | CASSSRTSGVETQYF | TGCGCCAGCAGCTCTAGGACTAGCGGAGTAGAGACCCAGTACTTC
TRBJ1-1 | - | - | TRBV2 | CASSETSLETEAFF | TGTGCCAGCAGTGAAACCTCGTTGGAGACTGAAGCTTTCTTT
TRBJ1-6 | few | - | TRBV7-2 | CASSVPPRASPLHF | TGTGCCAGCAGCGTCCCTCCAAGAGCTTCACCCCTCCACTTT
TRBJ2-7 | - | TRBD1 | TRBV15 | CATSRGTGGYEQYF | TGTGCCACCAGCAGAGGGACAGGGGGCTACGAGCAGTACTTC
TRBJ2-7 | - | - | TRBV19 | CASSMSGGVDEQYF | TGTGCCAGTAGTATGTCCGGAGGGGTCGACGAGCAGTACTTC
TRBJ1-1 | - | TRBD1 | TRBV20-1 | CSASKTGGSSEAFF | TGCAGTGCTTCTAAGACAGGGGGCTCTTCTGAAGCTTTCTTT
TRBJ1-1 | - | - | TRBV20-1 | CSARGWRGEAFF | TGCAGTGCCAGAGGTTGGAGGGGTGAAGCTTTCTTT
TRBJ2-3 | few | TRBD1 | TRBV15 | CATSRGTGVTDTQYF | TGTGCCACCAGCAGAGGGACAGGGGTGACAGATACGCAGTATTTT
TRBJ1-1 | - | - | TRBV7-6 | CASSLEGEAFF | TGTGCCAGCAGCTTAGAGGGGGAAGCTTTCTTT
TRBJ2-1 | - | - | TRBV11-1 | CASTTDSTLYNERSF | TGTGCCAGCACCACGGACTCCACTCTTTACAATGAGCGGTCCTTC
TRBJ2-5 | - | - | TRBV19 | CATTTGSGETQYF | TGTGCCACCACGACAGGTTCGGGTGAGACCCAGTACTTC
TRBJ1-6 | - | TRBD1 | TRBV6-2/TRBV6-3 | CASRLDRASPLHF | TGTGCCAGCAGACTAGACAGGGCTTCACCCCTCCACTTT
TRBJ1-1 | - | - | TRBV7-2 | CASSIRDGTFF | TGTGCCAGCAGCATCCGGGACGGAACTTTCTTT
TRBJ2-1 | - | - | TRBV7-3 | CASSSKGPAGYEQFF | TGTGCCAGCAGCTCAAAAGGGCCAGCGGGTTATGAGCAGTTCTTC
TRBJ1-2 | - | TRBD1 | TRBV29-1 | CSVQGQGGEGIYGYTF | TGCAGCGTCCAAGGACAGGGGGGAGAGGGGATCTATGGCTACACCTTC
TRBJ1-5 | - | - | TRBV7-9 | CASSWTDQPQHF | TGTGCCAGCAGCTGGACAGATCAGCCCCAGCATTTT
TRBJ2-7 | - | - | TRBV19 | CAGSIQGLGYEQYF | TGTGCCGGTAGTATTCAGGGCCTAGGCTACGAGCAGTACTTC
TRBJ1-1 | - | TRBD1 | TRBV29-1 | CSVGQGRNTEAFF | TGCAGCGTTGGACAGGGGAGGAACACTGAAGCTTTCTTT
TRBJ2-6 | - | - | TRBV10-3 | CAAGGGAGANVLTF | TGTGCCGCCGGAGGGGGCGCTGGGGCCAACGTCCTGACTTTC
TRBJ2-7 | - | - | TRBV4-1 | CASSQDSLSGVEQYF | TGCGCCAGCAGCCAAGACTCGTTATCAGGGGTCGAGCAGTACTTC
TRBJ1-2 | - | - | TRBV29-1 | CSVATAGYGYTF | TGCAGCGTCGCCACTGCAGGATATGGCTACACCTTC
TRBJ1-2 | - | - | TRBV20-1 | CSASHGDLNYGYTF | TGCAGTGCTAGCCACGGTGACCTTAACTATGGCTACACCTTC
TRBJ1-2 | - | - | TRBV29-1 | CSVAEIYGYTF | TGCAGCGTTGCAGAAATCTATGGCTACACCTTC
TRBJ2-3 | - | - | TRBV2 | CASRPRTASTDTQYF | TGTGCCAGCAGGCCCAGGACGGCAAGCACAGATACGCAGTATTTT
TRBJ2-3 | - | - | TRBV24-1 | CATSVLGTDTQYF | TGTGCCACCAGTGTCCTGGGCACAGATACGCAGTATTTT
TRBJ1-1 | - | - | TRBV15 | CATSRDDRNTEAFF | TGTGCCACCAGCAGAGATGACAGGAACACTGAAGCTTTCTTT
TRBJ2-1 | - | TRBD2 | TRBV24-1 | CATSDLGTSGNEQFF | TGTGCCACCAGTGATTTAGGGACTAGCGGCAATGAGCAGTTCTTC